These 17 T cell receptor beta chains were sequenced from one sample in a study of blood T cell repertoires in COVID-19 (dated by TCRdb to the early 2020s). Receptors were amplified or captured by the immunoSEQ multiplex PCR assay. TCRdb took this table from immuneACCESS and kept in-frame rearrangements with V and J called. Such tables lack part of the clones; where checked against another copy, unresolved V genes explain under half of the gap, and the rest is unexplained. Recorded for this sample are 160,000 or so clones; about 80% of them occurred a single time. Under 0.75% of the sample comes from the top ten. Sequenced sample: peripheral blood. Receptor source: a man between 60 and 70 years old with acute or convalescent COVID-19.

The CDR3 sequence is CASTQEDYEQYF. The CDR3 DNA is TGTGCCAGCACGCAGGAAGACTACGAGCAGTACTTC. V and J are TRBV28 and TRBJ2-7; D unresolved. This CDR3 is built from 12 residues. Germline CDR1 and CDR2: MDHEN and SYDVKM. Trimming removed 7 bases from V and 3 bases from J, with 10 bases in between. Based on the CDR3 plus reference TRBV28 and TRBJ2-7, the full variable domain is DVKVTQSSRYLVKRTGEKVFLECVQDMDHENMFWYRQDPGLGLRLIYFSYDVKMKEKGDIPEGYSVSREKKERFSLILESASTNQTSMYLCASTQEDYEQYFGPGTRLTVT.

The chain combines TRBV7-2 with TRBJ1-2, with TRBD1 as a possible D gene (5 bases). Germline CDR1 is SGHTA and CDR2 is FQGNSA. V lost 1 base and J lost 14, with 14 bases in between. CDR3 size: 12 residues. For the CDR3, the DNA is TGTGCCAGCAGCTTAGATCGGGGGATTCAAACCTTC. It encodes CASSLDRGIQTF.

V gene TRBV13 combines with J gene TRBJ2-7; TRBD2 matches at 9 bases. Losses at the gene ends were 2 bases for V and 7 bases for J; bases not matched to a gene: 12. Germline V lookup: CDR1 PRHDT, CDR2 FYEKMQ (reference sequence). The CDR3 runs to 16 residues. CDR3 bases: TGTGCCAGCAGCTTAACCCCTAGCGGGGTCTCTGGGGAGCAGTACTTC. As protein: CASSLTPSGVSGEQYF.

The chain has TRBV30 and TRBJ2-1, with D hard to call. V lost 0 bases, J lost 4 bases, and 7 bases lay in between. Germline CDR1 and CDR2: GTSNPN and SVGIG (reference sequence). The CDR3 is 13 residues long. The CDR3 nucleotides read TGTGCCTGGAGTGTGACGGAGTACAATGAGCAGTTCTTC. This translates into CAWSVTEYNEQFF.

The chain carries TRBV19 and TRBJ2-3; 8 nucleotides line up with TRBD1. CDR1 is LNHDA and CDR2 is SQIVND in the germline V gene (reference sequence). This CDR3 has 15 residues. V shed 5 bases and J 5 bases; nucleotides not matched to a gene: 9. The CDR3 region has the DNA TGTGCCAGTAGTGTCTTAGGACAGGGTTTAGATACGCAGTATTTT. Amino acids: CASSVLGQGLDTQYF.

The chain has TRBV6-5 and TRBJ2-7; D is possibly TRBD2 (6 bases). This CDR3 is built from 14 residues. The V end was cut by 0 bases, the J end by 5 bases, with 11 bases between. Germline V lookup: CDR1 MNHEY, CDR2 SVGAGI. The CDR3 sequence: CASSYSWGRNEQYF. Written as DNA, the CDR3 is TGTGCCAGCAGTTACTCGTGGGGGAGGAACGAGCAGTACTTC.

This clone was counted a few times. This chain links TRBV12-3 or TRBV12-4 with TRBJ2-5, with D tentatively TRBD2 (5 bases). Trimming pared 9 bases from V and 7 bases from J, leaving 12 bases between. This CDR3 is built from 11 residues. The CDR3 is CASTLGGTQYF. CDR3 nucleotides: TGTGCCAGTACCCTAGGAGGGACCCAGTACTTC.

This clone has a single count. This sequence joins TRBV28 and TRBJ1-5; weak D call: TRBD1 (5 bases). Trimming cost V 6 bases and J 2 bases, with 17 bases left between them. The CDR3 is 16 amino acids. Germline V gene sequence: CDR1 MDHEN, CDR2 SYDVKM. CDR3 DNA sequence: TGTGCCAGCAGACTATTTACAGGATGGGGCAATCAGCCCCAGCATTTT. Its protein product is CASRLFTGWGNQPQHF. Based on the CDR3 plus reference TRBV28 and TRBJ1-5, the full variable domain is DVKVTQSSRYLVKRTGEKVFLECVQDMDHENMFWYRQDPGLGLRLIYFSYDVKMKEKGDIPEGYSVSREKKERFSLILESASTNQTSMYLCASRLFTGWGNQPQHFGDGTRLSIL.

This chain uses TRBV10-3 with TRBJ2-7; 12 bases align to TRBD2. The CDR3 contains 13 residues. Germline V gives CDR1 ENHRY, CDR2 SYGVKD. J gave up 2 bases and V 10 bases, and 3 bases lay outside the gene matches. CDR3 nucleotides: TGTGCCACGAGGACTAGCGGGGCCTACGAGCAGTACTTC. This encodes CATRTSGAYEQYF.

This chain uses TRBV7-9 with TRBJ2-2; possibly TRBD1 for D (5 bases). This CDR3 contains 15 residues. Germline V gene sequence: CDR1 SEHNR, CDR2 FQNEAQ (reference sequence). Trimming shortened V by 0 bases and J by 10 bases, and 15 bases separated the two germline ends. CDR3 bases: TGTGCCAGCAGCTTAGCATGGAGACAGAATGTGGAGCTGTTTTTT. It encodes CASSLAWRQNVELFF.

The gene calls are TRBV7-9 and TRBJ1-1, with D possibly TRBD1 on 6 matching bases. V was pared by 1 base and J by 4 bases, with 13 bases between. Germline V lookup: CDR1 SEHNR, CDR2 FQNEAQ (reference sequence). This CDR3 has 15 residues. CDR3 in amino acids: CASSLEQGSSTEAFF. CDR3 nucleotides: TGTGCCAGCAGCTTAGAACAGGGATCCAGCACTGAAGCTTTCTTT.

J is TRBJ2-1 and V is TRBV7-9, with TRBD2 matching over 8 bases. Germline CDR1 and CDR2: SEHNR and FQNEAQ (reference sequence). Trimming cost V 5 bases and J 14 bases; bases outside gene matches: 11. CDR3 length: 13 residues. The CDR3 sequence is CASSREGPERKFF. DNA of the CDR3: TGTGCCAGCAGCCGGGAGGGACCCGAGCGCAAGTTCTTC.

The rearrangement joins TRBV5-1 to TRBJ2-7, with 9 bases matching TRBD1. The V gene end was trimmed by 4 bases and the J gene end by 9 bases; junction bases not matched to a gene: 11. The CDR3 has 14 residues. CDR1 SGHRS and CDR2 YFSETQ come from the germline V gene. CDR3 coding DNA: TGCGCCAGCAGCGTTTCCTCCGGGACAGGGAGGCAGTACTTC. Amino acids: CASSVSSGTGRQYF.

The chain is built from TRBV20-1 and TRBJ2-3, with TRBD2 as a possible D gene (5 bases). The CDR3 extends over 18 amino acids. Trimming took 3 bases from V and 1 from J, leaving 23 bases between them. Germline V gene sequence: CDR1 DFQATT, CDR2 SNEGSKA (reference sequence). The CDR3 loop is CSASVPHWRARGTDTQYF. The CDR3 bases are TGCAGTGCTAGTGTCCCTCATTGGCGGGCCCGGGGCACAGATACGCAGTATTTT.

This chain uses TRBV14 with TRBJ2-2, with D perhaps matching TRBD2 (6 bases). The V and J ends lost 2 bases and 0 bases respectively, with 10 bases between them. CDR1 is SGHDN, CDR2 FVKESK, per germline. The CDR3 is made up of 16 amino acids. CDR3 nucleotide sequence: TGTGCCAGCAGCCAATGGGGGGTGACGAACACCGGGGAGCTGTTTTTT. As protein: CASSQWGVTNTGELFF.

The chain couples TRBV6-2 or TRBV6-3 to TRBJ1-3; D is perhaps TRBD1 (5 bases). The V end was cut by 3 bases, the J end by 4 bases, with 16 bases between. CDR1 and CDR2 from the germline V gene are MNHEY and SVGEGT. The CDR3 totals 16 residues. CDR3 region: CASSYNIQGRGNTIYF. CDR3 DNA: TGTGCCAGCAGTTATAATATCCAGGGCCGGGGAAACACCATATATTTT.

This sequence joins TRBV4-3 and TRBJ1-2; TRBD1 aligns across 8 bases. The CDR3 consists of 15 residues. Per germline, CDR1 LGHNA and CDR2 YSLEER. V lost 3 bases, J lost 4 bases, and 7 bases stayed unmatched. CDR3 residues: CASSHLPGQGYGYTF. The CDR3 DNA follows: TGCGCCAGCAGCCACCTACCCGGACAGGGCTATGGCTACACCTTC.